One and the same sample provided the 12 T cell receptor beta chains below, sequenced in a study of shared clonotypes between healthy human individuals. Sequencing was performed with immunoSEQ multiplex PCR; in TCRdb, only in-frame clones are kept and a portion is missing. The sample holds almost 750,000 clones, 55% to 75% seen once. Sequencing was performed on memory CD4+ T cells sorted from blood. Subset in this sample: CD45RA-negative fraction. These receptors were taken from a woman in her 30s in good health.

This clone was seen a handful of times. The chain couples TRBV6-4 to TRBJ2-3; D may match TRBD1 or TRBD2 (5 bases each). CDR1 is MRHNA, CDR2 SNTAGT, per germline. V was trimmed by 8 bases and J by 0 bases, leaving 18 bases between them. There are 16 residues in the CDR3. CDR3 region: CASDILRDGSTDTQYF. The CDR3 region has the DNA TGTGCCAGCGATATTCTCCGGGACGGGAGCACAGATACGCAGTATTTT.

The chain is built from TRBV18 and TRBJ2-7, with a weak D call TRBD2 (6 bases). Trimming left V 3 bases short and J 0 bases short, with 12 bases between. The CDR3 runs 15 residues. Germline V lookup: CDR1 KGHSH, CDR2 LQKENI. CDR3 nucleotide sequence: TGTGCCAGCTCACCTACCGGGGGACCCTCCTACGAGCAGTACTTC. Its translation: CASSPTGGPSYEQYF.

The chain joins TRBV29-1 to TRBJ2-5; 7 nucleotides agree with TRBD1. Germline V lookup: CDR1 SQVTM, CDR2 ANQGSEA. The CDR3 extends over 13 amino acids. V gave up 3 bases and J gave up 2 bases; unmatched junction bases: 3. This chain's CDR3 is CSVEGQIQETQYF. CDR3 in DNA: TGCAGCGTTGAGGGACAGATACAAGAGACCCAGTACTTC.

The rearrangement joins TRBV7-9 to TRBJ2-3; D tentatively reads TRBD1 or TRBD2 (5 bases each). Deletions cut 2 bases from V and 8 bases from J, with 8 bases between. Per the germline V gene, CDR1 is SEHNR and CDR2 is FQNEAQ (reference sequence). The CDR3 runs 12 residues. CDR3 coding DNA: TGTGCCAGCAGCTTACAGGGAGTTACGCAGTATTTT. It is translated as CASSLQGVTQYF.

The sample holds many counts of this clone. V gene TRBV5-5 combines with J gene TRBJ2-7; D is unclear. The CDR3 has 13 amino acids. In germline, CDR1 is SGHKS, CDR2 YYEKEE (reference sequence). Trimming pared 5 bases from V and 3 bases from J, leaving 12 bases between. The CDR3 DNA is TGTGCCAGCAGGGTCTCCCTGGACTACGAGCAGTACTTC. Amino acid sequence: CASRVSLDYEQYF.

The chain joins TRBV5-4 to TRBJ2-5, with D uncertain. The germline V and J ends were trimmed by 1 base and 0 bases, with 13 bases remaining between them. The CDR3 runs to 16 residues. CDR1 SGHNT and CDR2 YYREEE come from the germline V gene (reference sequence). CDR3 nucleotides: TGTGCCAGCAGCTTGAGTCCCGGAACTTACCAAGAGACCCAGTACTTC. Translation gives CASSLSPGTYQETQYF.

J is TRBJ1-3 and V is TRBV5-1; D is uncertain. CDR3 size: 16 residues. V lost 1 base to trimming and J lost 0 bases, with 11 bases between them. Germline-derived CDR1 and CDR2 are SGHRS and YFSETQ. This chain's CDR3 is CASSLSVGSSGNTIYF. Written as DNA, the CDR3 is TGCGCCAGCAGCTTGTCGGTGGGGAGCTCTGGAAACACCATATATTTT.

The chain joins TRBV2 to TRBJ1-4; TRBD1 might be the D (5 bases). V dropped 3 bases and J dropped 3 bases, with 8 bases sitting between them. The V gene's germline CDR1 is SNHLY and CDR2 FYNNEI. This CDR3 contains 14 residues. CDR3 protein: CASSEQGSNEKLFF. In nucleotides, the CDR3 is TGTGCCAGCAGTGAGCAGGGATCTAATGAAAAACTGTTTTTT. The full variable domain, its missing parts supplied by reference TRBV2 and TRBJ1-4, is EPEVTQTPSHQVTQMGQEVILRCVPISNHLYFYWYRQILGQKVEFLVSFYNNEISEKSEIFDDQFSVERPDGSNFTLKIRSTKLEDSAMYFCASSEQGSNEKLFFGSGTQLSVL.

Many counts were recorded for this clone. The chain links TRBV9 to TRBJ1-2; tentative D call: TRBD1 (6 bases). V was cut by 2 bases and J by 2 bases, with 7 bases left in between. CDR1 and CDR2 (germline): SGDLS, YYNGEE. The CDR3 sequence is 13 residues long. The CDR3 loop is CASSVQGNYGYTF. In DNA form, the CDR3 reads TGTGCCAGCAGCGTTCAGGGGAACTATGGCTACACCTTC. The full variable domain, completed using reference TRBV9 and TRBJ1-2, is DSGVTQTPKHLITATGQRVTLRCSPRSGDLSVYWYQQSLDQGLQFLIQYYNGEERAKGNILERFSAQQFPDLHSELNLSSLELGDSALYFCASSVQGNYGYTFGSGTRLTVV.

V gene TRBV19 combines with J gene TRBJ2-7, with 10 bases that match TRBD1. The germline V gene has CDR1 LNHDA and CDR2 SQIVND (reference sequence). CDR3 size: 18 residues. Unmatched junction bases numbered 12, after V lost 2 bases and J lost 2 bases. The CDR3 nucleotides read TGTGCCAGTAGTATAAGGGACAGGGGCCCACCTCGCGCCTACGAGCAGTACTTC. Encoded protein: CASSIRDRGPPRAYEQYF.

As for this clone: This could be a read error, since a much larger clone is one nucleotide away. Other DNA sequences in the same sample also yield this CDR3. The chain couples TRBV5-1 to TRBJ2-1; 8 bases line up with TRBD2. The CDR3 extends over 15 amino acids. Trimming at V came to 0 bases and at J to 3 bases, leaving 2 bases not matched to a gene. Germline loops: CDR1 SGHRS, CDR2 YFSETQ. The CDR3 bases are TGCGCCAGCAGCTTGGCAACTAGCGGCTACAATGAGCAGTTCTTC. Translating gives CASSLATSGYNEQFF.

The chain carries TRBV19 and TRBJ2-2, with unresolved D. Per germline, CDR1 LNHDA and CDR2 SQIVND (reference sequence). Trimming pared 3 bases from V and 4 bases from J, leaving 9 bases between. The CDR3 is 14 residues long. CDR3 nucleotides: TGTGCCAGTAGTATGTATCCGGGCACCGGGGAGCTGTTTTTT. Translation gives CASSMYPGTGELFF.